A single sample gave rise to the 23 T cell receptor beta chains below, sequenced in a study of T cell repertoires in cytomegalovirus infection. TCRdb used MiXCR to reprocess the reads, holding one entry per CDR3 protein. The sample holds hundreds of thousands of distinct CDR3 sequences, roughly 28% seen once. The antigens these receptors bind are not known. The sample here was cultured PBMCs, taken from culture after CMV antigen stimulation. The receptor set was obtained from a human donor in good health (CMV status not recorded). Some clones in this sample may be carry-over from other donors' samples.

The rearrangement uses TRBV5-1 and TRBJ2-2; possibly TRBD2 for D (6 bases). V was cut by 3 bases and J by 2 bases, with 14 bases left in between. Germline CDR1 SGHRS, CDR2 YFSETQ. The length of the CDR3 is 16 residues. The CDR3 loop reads CASSSISGANTGELFF. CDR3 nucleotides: TGCGCCAGCAGCTCGATTAGCGGAGCAAACACCGGGGAGCTGTTTTTT. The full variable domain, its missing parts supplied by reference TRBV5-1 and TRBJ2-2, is KAGVTQTPRYLIKTRGQQVTLSCSPISGHRSVSWYQQTPGQGLQFLFEYFSETQRNKGNFPGRFSGRQFSNSRSEMNVSTLELGDSALYLCASSSISGANTGELFFGEGSRLTVL.

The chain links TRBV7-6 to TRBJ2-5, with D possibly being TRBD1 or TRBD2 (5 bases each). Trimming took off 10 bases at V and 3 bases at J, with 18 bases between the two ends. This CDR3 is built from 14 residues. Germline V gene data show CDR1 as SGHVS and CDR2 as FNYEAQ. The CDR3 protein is CAIRQGAREETQYF. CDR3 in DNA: TGTGCCATCCGCCAAGGGGCGAGGGAAGAGACCCAGTACTTC.

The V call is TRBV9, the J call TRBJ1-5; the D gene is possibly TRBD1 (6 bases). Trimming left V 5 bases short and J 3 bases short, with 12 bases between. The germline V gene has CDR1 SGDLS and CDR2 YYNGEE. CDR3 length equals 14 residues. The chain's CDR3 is CASRGGLLNQPQHF. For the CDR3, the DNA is TGTGCCAGCAGGGGGGGGCTCCTCAATCAGCCCCAGCATTTT.

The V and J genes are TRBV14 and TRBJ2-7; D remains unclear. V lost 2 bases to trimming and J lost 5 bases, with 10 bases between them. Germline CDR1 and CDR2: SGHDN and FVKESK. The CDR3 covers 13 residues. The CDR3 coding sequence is TGTGCCAGCAGCCAATTGGTCGCCGACGAGCAGTACTTC. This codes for CASSQLVADEQYF.

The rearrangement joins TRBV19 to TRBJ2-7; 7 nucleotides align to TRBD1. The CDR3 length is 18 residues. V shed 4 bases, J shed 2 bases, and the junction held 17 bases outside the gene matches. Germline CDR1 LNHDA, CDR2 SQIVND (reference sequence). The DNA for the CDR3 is TGTGCCAGTAGTAGCCTTTTTGGATCGACAGGGAATACCTACGAGCAGTACTTC. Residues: CASSSLFGSTGNTYEQYF.

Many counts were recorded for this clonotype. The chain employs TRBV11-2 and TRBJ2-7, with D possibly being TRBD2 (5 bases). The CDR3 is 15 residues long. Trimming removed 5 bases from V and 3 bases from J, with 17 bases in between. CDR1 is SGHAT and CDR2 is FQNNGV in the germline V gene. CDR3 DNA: TGTGCCAGCAGCCAACGGAGAGGGATAATCTACGAGCAGTACTTC. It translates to CASSQRRGIIYEQYF.

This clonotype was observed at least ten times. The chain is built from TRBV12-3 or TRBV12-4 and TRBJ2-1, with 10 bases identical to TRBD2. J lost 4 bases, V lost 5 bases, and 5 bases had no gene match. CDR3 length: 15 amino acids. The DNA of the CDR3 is TGTGCCAGCAGTCCGGGGACTAGCGCATACAATGAGCAGTTCTTC. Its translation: CASSPGTSAYNEQFF.

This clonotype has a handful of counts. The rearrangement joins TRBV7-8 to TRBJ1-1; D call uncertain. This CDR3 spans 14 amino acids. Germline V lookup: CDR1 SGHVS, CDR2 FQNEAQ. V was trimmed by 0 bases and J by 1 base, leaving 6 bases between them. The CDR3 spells CASSLAVENTEAFF. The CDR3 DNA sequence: TGTGCCAGCAGCTTAGCTGTAGAGAACACTGAAGCTTTCTTT.

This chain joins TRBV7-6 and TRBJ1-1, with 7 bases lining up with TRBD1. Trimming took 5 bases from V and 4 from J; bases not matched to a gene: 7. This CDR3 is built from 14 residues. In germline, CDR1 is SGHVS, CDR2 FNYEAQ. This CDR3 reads CASSRDRDATEAFF. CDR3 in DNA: TGTGCCAGCAGCAGAGACAGGGACGCCACTGAAGCTTTCTTT.

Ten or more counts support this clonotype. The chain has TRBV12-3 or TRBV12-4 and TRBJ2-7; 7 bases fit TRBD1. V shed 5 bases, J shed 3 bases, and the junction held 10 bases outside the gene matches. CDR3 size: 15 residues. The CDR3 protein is CASSGLPGQFYEQYF. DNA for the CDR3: TGTGCCAGCAGTGGCCTCCCGGGACAGTTCTACGAGCAGTACTTC.

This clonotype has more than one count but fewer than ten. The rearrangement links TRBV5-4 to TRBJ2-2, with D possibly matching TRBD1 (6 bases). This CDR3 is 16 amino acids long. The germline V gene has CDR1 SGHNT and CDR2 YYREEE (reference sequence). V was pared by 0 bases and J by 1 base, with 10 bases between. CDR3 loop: CASSLALGQNTGELFF. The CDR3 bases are TGTGCCAGCAGCTTGGCCCTGGGACAGAACACCGGGGAGCTGTTTTTT.

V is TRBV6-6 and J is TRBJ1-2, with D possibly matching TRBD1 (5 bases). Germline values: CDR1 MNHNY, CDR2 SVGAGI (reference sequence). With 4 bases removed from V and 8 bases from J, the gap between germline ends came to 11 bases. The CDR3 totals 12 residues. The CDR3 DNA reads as TGTGCCAGCAGTTCTCCGGGACTCGGCTACACCTTC. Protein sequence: CASSSPGLGYTF.

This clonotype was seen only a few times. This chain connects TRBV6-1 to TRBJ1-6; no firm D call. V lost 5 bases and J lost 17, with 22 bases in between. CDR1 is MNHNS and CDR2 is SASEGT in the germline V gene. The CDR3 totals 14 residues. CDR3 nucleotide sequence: TGTGCCAGCAGTCGTGACGGACCGACAACCATTGTCCACTTT. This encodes CASSRDGPTTIVHF.

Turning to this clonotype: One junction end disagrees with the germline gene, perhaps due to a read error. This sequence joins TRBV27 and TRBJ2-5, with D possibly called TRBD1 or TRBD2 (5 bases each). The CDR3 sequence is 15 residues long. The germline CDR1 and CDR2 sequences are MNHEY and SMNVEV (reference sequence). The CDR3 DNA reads TGTGCCAGCAGTTCCATTGGGGGAACCCAAAAGACCCAGTACTTC. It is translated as CASSSIGGTQKTQYF.

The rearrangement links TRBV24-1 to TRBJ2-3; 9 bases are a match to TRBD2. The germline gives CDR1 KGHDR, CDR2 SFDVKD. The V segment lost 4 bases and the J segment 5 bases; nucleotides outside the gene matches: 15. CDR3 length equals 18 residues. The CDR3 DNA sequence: TGTGCCACCAGTGACCCTTTCCCCGGGACTAGCCTCGGAGATACGCAGTATTTT. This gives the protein CATSDPFPGTSLGDTQYF.

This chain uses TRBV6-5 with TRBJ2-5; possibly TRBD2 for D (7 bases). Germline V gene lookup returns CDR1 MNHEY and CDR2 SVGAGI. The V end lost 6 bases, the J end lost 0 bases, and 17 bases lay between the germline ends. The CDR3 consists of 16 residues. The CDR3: CASSNLGGPNQETQYF. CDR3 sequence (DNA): TGTGCCAGCAGCAACTTGGGGGGGCCCAACCAAGAGACCCAGTACTTC.

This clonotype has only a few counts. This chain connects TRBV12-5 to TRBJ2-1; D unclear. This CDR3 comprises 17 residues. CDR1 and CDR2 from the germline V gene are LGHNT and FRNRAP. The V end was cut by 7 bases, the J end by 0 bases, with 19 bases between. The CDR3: CASALAVLRSSYNEQFF. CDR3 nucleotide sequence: TGTGCTAGTGCCCTCGCCGTCCTCCGGAGCTCCTACAATGAGCAGTTCTTC.

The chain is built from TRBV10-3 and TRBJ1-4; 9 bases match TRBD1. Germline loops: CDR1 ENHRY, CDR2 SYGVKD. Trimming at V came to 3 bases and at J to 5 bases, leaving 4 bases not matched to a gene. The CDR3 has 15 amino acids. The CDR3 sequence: CAISELTGGNEKLFF. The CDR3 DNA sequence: TGTGCCATCAGTGAATTGACAGGGGGGAATGAAAAACTGTTTTTT.

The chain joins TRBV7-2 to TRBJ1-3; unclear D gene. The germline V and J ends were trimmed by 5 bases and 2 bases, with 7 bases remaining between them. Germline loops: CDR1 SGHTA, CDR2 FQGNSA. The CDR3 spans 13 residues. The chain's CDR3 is CASSPDTGNTIYF. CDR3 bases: TGTGCCAGCAGCCCCGATACTGGAAACACCATATATTTT.

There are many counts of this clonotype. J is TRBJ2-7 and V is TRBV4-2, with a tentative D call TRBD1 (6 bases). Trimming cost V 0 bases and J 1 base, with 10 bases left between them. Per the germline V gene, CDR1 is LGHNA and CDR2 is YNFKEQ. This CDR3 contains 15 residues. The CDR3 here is CASSQEAGTSYEQYF. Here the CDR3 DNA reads TGTGCCAGCAGCCAAGAAGCCGGGACATCCTACGAGCAGTACTTC.

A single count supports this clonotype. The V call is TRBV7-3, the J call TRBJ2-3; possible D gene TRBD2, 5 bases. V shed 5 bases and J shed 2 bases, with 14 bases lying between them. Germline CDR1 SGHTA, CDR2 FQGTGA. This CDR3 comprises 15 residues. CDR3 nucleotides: TGTGCCAGCAGCCCCGGAGGCAGACACACAGATACGCAGTATTTT. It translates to CASSPGGRHTDTQYF.

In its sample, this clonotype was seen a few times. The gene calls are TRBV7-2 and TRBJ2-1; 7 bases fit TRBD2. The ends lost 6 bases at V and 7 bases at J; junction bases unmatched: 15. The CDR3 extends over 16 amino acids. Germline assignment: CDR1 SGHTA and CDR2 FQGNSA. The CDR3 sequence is CASRPRWTRVLNEQFF. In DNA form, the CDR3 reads TGTGCCAGCAGACCCAGGTGGACTAGAGTTTTGAATGAGCAGTTCTTC.

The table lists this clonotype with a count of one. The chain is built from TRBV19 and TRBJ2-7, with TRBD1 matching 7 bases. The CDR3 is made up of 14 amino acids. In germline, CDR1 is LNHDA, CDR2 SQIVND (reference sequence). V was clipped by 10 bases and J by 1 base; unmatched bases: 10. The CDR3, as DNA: TGTGCCACCGCCCCCCGGACAGGTTCCTACGAGCAGTACTTC. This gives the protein CATAPRTGSYEQYF.